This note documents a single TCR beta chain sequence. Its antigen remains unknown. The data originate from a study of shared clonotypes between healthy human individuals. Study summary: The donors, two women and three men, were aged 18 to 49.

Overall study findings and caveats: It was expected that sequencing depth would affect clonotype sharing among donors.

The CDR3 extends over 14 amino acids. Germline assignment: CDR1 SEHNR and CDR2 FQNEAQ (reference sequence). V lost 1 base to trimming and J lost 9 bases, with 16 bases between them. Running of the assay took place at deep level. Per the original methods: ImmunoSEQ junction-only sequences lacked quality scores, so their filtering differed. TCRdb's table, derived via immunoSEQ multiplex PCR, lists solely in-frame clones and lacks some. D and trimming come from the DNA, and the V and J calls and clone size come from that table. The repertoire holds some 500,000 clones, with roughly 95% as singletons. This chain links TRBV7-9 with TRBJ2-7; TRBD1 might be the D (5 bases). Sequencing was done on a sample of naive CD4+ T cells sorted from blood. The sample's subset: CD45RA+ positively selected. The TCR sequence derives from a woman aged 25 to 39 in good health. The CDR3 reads CASSLEGNLRVQYF. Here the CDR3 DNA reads TGTGCCAGCAGCTTAGAGGGGAATTTACGAGTGCAGTACTTC.